This T cell receptor beta chain is from a study of shared clonotypes between healthy human individuals. General study points: Relative to memory subsets, naive subsets generally showed larger estimated richness. Rarefaction showed that sequencing of sorted subsets was incomplete (despite large depth).

In regard to this clone: Its cognate antigen is unknown.

TCRdb keeps only in-frame clones here, not all; method: immunoSEQ multiplex PCR. Of fewer than 2.5 million clones listed, 93% are singletons. V was shortened by 2 bases and J by 11 bases, with 9 bases between the two germline ends. The germline V gene encodes CDR1 MDHEN and CDR2 SYDVKM. The CDR3 is 11 amino acids. The rearrangement uses TRBV28 and TRBJ1-1; no reliable D call. The sequenced sample consisted of naive CD4+ T cells from PBMCs. As for subset: CD45RA+ positively selected. The source of this sequence is a man aged 18 to 35 in good health. Some clones in this sample may be carry-over from other donors' samples. Here the CDR3 reads CASSLERRAFF. The DNA for the CDR3 is TGTGCCAGCAGTTTAGAGAGGAGGGCTTTCTTT. The full variable domain, its missing parts supplied by reference TRBV28 and TRBJ1-1, is DVKVTQSSRYLVKRTGEKVFLECVQDMDHENMFWYRQDPGLGLRLIYFSYDVKMKEKGDIPEGYSVSREKKERFSLILESASTNQTSMYLCASSLERRAFFGQGTRLTVV.